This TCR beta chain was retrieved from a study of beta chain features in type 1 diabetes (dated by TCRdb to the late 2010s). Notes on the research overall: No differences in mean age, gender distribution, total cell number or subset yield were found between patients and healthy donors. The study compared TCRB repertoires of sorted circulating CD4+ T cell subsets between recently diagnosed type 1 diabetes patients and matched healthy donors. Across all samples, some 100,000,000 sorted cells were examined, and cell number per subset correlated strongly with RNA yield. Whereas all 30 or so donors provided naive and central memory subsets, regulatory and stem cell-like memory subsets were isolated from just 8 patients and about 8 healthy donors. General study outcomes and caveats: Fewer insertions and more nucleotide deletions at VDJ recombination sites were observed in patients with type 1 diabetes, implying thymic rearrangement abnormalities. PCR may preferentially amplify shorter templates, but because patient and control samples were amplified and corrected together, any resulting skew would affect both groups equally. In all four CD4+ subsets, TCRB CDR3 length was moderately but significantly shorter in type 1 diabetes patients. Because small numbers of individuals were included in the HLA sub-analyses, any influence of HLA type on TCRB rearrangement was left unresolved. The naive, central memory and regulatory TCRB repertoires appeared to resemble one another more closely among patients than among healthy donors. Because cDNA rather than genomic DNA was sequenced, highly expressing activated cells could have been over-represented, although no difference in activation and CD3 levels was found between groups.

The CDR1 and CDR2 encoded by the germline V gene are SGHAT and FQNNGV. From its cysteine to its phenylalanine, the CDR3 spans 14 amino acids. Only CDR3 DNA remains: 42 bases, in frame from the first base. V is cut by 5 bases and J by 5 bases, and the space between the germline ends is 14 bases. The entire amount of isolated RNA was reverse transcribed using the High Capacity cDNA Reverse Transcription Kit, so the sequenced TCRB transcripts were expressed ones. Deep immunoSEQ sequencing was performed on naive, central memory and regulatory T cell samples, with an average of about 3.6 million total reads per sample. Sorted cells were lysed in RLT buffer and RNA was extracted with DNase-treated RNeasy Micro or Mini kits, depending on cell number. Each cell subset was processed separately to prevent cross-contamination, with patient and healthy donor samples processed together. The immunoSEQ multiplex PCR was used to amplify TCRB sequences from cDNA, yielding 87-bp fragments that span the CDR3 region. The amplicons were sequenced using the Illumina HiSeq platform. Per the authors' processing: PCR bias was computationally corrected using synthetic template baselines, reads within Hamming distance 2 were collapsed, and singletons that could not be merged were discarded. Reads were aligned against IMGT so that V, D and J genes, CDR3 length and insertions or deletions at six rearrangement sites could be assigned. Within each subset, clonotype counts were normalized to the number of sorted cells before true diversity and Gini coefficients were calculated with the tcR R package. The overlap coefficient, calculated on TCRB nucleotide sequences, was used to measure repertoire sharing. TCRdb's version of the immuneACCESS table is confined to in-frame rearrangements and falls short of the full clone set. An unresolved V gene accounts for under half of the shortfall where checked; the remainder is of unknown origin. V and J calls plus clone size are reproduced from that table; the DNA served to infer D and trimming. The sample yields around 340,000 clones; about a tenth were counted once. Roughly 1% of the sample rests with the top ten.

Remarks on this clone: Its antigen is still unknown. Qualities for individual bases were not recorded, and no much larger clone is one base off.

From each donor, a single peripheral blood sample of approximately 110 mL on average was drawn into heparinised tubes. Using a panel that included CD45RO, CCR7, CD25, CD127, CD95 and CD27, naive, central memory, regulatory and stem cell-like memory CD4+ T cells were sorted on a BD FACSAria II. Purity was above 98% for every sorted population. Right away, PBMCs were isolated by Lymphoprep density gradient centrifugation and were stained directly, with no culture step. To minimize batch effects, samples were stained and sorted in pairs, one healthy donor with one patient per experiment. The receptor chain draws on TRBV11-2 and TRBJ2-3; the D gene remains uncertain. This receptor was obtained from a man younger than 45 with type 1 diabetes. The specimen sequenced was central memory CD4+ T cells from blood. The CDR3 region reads CASSRSSSGDTQYF. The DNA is TGTGCCAGCAGCCGATCCTCCTCCGGAGATACGCAGTATTTT.